The 4 T cell receptor beta chains below all came from one sample that was sequenced in a study of type 1 and type 2 diabetes patients. Amplification started from genomic DNA. A primer set of 30 forward and 13 reverse primers amplified the CDR3. TCRdb re-called the multiplex PCR reads with MiXCR, one entry per CDR3 protein. The sample shows 270,000 or so distinct CDR3 sequences, roughly 44% of them seen only once. Sequenced input: peripheral blood mononuclear cells (PBMCs). These receptors came from a man between 18 and 29 years old with type 2 diabetes.

V and J are TRBV9 and TRBJ2-1, with TRBD1 as a possible D gene (6 bases). With 8 bases removed from V and 5 bases from J, the gap between germline ends came to 23 bases. Germline CDR1 is SGDLS and CDR2 is YYNGEE. The CDR3 consists of 16 residues. The CDR3 nucleotides read TGTGCCAGTTCCAAAACCGGGACATTACTTAACAATGAGCAGTTCTTC. This translates into CASSKTGTLLNNEQFF.

J is TRBJ2-7 and V is TRBV28; D gene unclear. V was cut by 7 bases and J by 2 bases, with 18 bases left in between. Germline V gene lookup returns CDR1 MDHEN and CDR2 SYDVKM. The CDR3 spans 15 residues. The CDR3 region has the DNA TGTGCCAGCAACTCCCCGACGGTGACCCCCTACGAGCAGTACTTC. Translated: CASNSPTVTPYEQYF.

This clonotype was observed a single time. V is TRBV6-5 and J is TRBJ2-1, with unresolved D. Germline values: CDR1 MNHEY, CDR2 SVGAGI. This CDR3 contains 13 residues. Deletions cut 6 bases from V and 9 bases from J, with 15 bases between. The CDR3 nucleotides are TGTGCCAGCAGCATAGGGTCAGTTTTTGAGCAGTTCTTC. Its translation is CASSIGSVFEQFF.

V is TRBV4-1 and J is TRBJ2-3; D may be TRBD1 (5 bases). Germline-derived CDR1 and CDR2 are MGHRA and YSYEKL. V lost 4 bases, J lost 3 bases, and 14 bases lay in between. CDR3 size: 15 residues. Here the CDR3 DNA reads TGCGCCAGCAGCCCCGCCCAGGGATTAACAGATACGCAGTATTTT. This gives the protein CASSPAQGLTDTQYF.